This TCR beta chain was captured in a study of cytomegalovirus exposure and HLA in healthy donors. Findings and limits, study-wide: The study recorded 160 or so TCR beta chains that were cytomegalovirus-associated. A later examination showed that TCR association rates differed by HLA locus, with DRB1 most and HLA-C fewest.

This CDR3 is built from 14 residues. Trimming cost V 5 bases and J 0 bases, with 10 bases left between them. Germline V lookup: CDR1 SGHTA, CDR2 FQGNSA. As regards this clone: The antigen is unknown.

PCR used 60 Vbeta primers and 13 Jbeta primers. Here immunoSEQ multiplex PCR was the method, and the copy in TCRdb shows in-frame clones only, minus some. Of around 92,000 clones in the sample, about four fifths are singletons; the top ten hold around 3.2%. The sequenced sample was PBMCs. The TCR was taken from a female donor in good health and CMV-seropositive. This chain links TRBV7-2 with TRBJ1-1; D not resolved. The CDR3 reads CASSPYTLNTEAFF. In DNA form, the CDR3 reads TGTGCCAGCAGCCCTTACACCCTGAACACTGAAGCTTTCTTT.